Ten or more counts support the clone carrying this TCR beta chain. This record belongs to a study of patients and donors after allogeneic stem cell transplantation. TCRdb passed the RT-PCR reads through MiXCR, listing each CDR3 protein once. Found here are about 960,000 distinct CDR3 sequences, under 20% of them singletons; the top ten hold 5% to 6.5%. The V end lost 0 bases, the J end lost 4 bases, and 1 base lay between the germline ends. Germline CDR1 reads SGDLS; CDR2 reads YYNGEE. The CDR3 contains 11 residues. The chain joins TRBV9 to TRBJ2-5, with D hard to call. Input material: blood, either unsorted or a sorted T cell fraction (not recorded which). The origin of this receptor is a human donor who was either an allogeneic HSCT recipient or a stem cell or donor lymphocyte infusion donor (not recorded which). It is not recorded whose cells these are; they may come from a transplant donor. CDR3 nucleotide sequence: TGTGCCAGCAGCGTAGCAGAGACCCAGTACTTC. Translated: CASSVAETQYF.